The 23 T cell receptor beta chains presented below share a single source sample, sequenced in a study of T cells in Graves' hyperthyroidism and ophthalmopathy (dated by TCRdb to the late 2010s). Receptor libraries were prepared by multiplex PCR. For sequencing, an Illumina HiSeq 2000 was employed. The TCR beta CDR3 regions were amplified from RNA transcripts. The TCR CDR3 was subjected to a first round of RT-PCR using the HTBI primer set and the Qiagen OneStep RT-PCR kit. The public reads were quality trimmed at Q25 with fastp and then assembled into clones with MiXCR by TCRdb, keeping productive beta chains. A single entry per CDR3 protein holds the most common genes and DNA from its merged rows. The sample includes 150,000 or so distinct CDR3 sequences, with about 9.4% observed a single time. The ten largest account for about 20% of the sample. Sequencing was performed on blood. These TCRs come from a woman between 18 and 29 years old with Graves' hyperthyroidism that later progressed to Graves' ophthalmopathy.

Ten or more counts support this clonotype. One end of the junction does not line up with germline, which may come from a read error. V gene TRBV28 combines with J gene TRBJ1-4; possibly TRBD1 for D (6 bases). The CDR3 extends over 13 amino acids. CDR1 is MDHEN, CDR2 SYDVKM, per germline. CDR3 residues: CASSLPLAGQLYF. CDR3 sequence (DNA): TGTGCCAGCAGTTTACCCCTAGCGGGACAACTGTATTTT.

This clonotype was picked up many times. This chain uses TRBV20-1 with TRBJ2-3; maybe TRBD1 (6 bases). The V gene's germline CDR1 is DFQATT and CDR2 SNEGSKA (reference sequence). The CDR3 is 17 residues long. Trimming removed 2 bases from V and 1 base from J, with 19 bases in between. CDR3 loop: CSARPIRDPGGTDTQYF. Here the CDR3 DNA reads TGCAGTGCTAGACCGATCCGGGACCCAGGGGGCACAGATACGCAGTATTTT.

This clonotype was found a few times. The genes are TRBV9 and TRBJ2-5, with 7 bases fitting TRBD2. CDR3 size: 13 residues. Germline CDR1 is SGDLS and CDR2 is YYNGEE. V shed 7 bases, J shed 1 base, and the junction held 4 bases outside the gene matches. CDR3 protein: CASAASGQETQYF. The CDR3 bases are TGTGCCAGCGCGGCTAGCGGCCAAGAGACCCAGTACTTC.

The chain uses TRBV9 and TRBJ2-6; the D gene is possibly TRBD1 (5 bases). Germline V gene data show CDR1 as SGDLS and CDR2 as YYNGEE. This CDR3 is 19 amino acids long. V dropped 3 bases and J dropped 1 base, with 20 bases sitting between them. This CDR3 reads CASSGGTAHRVSGANVLTF. Written as DNA, the CDR3 is TGTGCCAGCAGCGGGGGCACAGCTCATAGGGTATCTGGGGCCAACGTCCTGACTTTC.

This clonotype was found many times. The V and J genes are TRBV2 and TRBJ1-4, with TRBD1 as a possible D gene (5 bases). In germline, CDR1 is SNHLY, CDR2 FYNNEI. This CDR3 contains 15 residues. V lost 4 bases to trimming and J lost 4 bases, with 13 bases between them. CDR3 DNA: TGTGCCAGCAGTGCGAGCGTGGGACGTAATGAAAAACTGTTTTTT. Its translation is CASSASVGRNEKLFF.

This clonotype was counted at least ten times. V usage is TRBV30 and J usage is TRBJ2-5; D is undetermined. The CDR3 runs to 13 residues. V was shortened by 1 base and J by 2 bases, with 8 bases between the two germline ends. CDR1 and CDR2 from the germline V gene are GTSNPN and SVGIG (reference sequence). Written as DNA, the CDR3 is TGTGCCTGGAGTGCGGGCTCACAAGAGACCCAGTACTTC. Translating gives CAWSAGSQETQYF.

In this sample, this clonotype turned up many times. The chain uses TRBV7-8 and TRBJ1-5, with 7 bases that match TRBD1. The CDR3 has 16 residues. Germline V gives CDR1 SGHVS, CDR2 FQNEAQ. The V gene end was trimmed by 0 bases and the J gene end by 5 bases; junction bases not matched to a gene: 7. The CDR3 region has the DNA TGTGCCAGCAGCTTAGCGCTGGGACAGAGTTATCAGCCCCAGCATTTT. Translating it yields CASSLALGQSYQPQHF.

This clonotype was seen repeatedly, ten times or more. The V and J genes are TRBV28 and TRBJ1-5; 8 bases fit TRBD1. CDR1 and CDR2 (germline): MDHEN, SYDVKM. Trimming at V came to 6 bases and at J to 1 base, leaving 8 bases not matched to a gene. The CDR3 spans 16 residues. CDR3 coding DNA: TGTGCCAGCAGCCCCATTCGGACAGGGAGCAATCAGCCCCAGCATTTT. Translation gives CASSPIRTGSNQPQHF. The variable domain in full, completed from reference TRBV28 and TRBJ1-5, reads DVKVTQSSRYLVKRTGEKVFLECVQDMDHENMFWYRQDPGLGLRLIYFSYDVKMKEKGDIPEGYSVSREKKERFSLILESASTNQTSMYLCASSPIRTGSNQPQHFGDGTRLSIL.

J is TRBJ2-2 and V is TRBV11-2; TRBD1 matches at 10 bases. V dropped 0 bases and J dropped 8; count of bases not matched to a gene: 6. Germline assignment: CDR1 SGHAT and CDR2 FQNNGV. There are 16 residues in the CDR3. CDR3 sequence: CASSLDRRGQGGELFF. CDR3 sequence (DNA): TGTGCCAGCAGCTTAGATCGGAGGGGACAGGGGGGGGAGCTGTTTTTT.

The table lists this clonotype with many counts. CDR3 residues: CASSLHRGLREQYF. DNA for the CDR3: TGTGCCAGCAGTCTACACAGGGGGCTTCGTGAGCAGTACTTC. The chain has TRBV7-8 and TRBJ2-7, with 9 positions matching TRBD1. V lost 6 bases to trimming and J lost 7 bases; unmatched junction nucleotides: 10. CDR1 is SGHVS, CDR2 FQNEAQ, per germline. The CDR3 extends over 14 amino acids.

This clonotype was found many times. The rearrangement joins TRBV7-8 to TRBJ2-1, with D maybe TRBD2 (6 bases). This CDR3 is built from 15 residues. CDR1 and CDR2 from the germline V gene are SGHVS and FQNEAQ. V was shortened by 2 bases and J by 1 base, with 9 bases between the two germline ends. The CDR3 spells CASSLRGGSYNEQFF. DNA for the CDR3: TGTGCCAGCAGCTTACGTGGGGGGTCCTACAATGAGCAGTTCTTC.

There are many counts of this clonotype. The chain employs TRBV7-7 and TRBJ2-5; possibly TRBD1 for D (7 bases). The CDR3 runs to 14 residues. Germline CDR1 is SSHAT and CDR2 is FNYEAQ (reference sequence). With 5 bases removed from V and 5 bases from J, the gap between germline ends came to 15 bases. CDR3 coding DNA: TGTGCCAGCAGCCGGACAGGCGCGGGGGAGACCCAGTACTTC. Protein sequence: CASSRTGAGETQYF.

This clonotype was picked up many times. The chain recombines TRBV10-3 with TRBJ1-2, with 11 bases aligning to TRBD1. The CDR3 is made up of 14 amino acids. CDR1 and CDR2 from the germline V gene are ENHRY and SYGVKD. J was trimmed by 1 base and V by 6 bases; bases with no gene match: 1. The CDR3 reads CAIRGQGDNYGYTF. CDR3 DNA: TGTGCCATCAGGGGACAGGGGGATAACTATGGCTACACCTTC.

This clonotype was seen at least ten times. V usage is TRBV6-2 or TRBV6-3 and J usage is TRBJ2-5; 7 bases align to TRBD1. The V segment lost 7 bases and the J segment 5 bases; nucleotides outside the gene matches: 13. The CDR3 runs to 15 residues. Germline V lookup: CDR1 MNHEY, CDR2 SVGEGT. The CDR3 DNA follows: TGTGCCAGCAAACCCTTAACAGGGGACGGGGAGACCCAGTACTTC. Translating gives CASKPLTGDGETQYF.

This clonotype was found many times. The rearrangement uses TRBV30 and TRBJ1-2; D ambiguous. The CDR3 runs 15 residues. The V and J ends lost 2 bases and 6 bases respectively, with 19 bases between them. CDR1 and CDR2 (germline): GTSNPN, SVGIG (reference sequence). The DNA for the CDR3 is TGTGCCTGGAGTAAGGGTATCGATTTGTATAATGGCTACACCTTC. Protein product: CAWSKGIDLYNGYTF.

This chain connects TRBV19 to TRBJ1-5; tentative D call: TRBD1 (6 bases). Germline V gene data show CDR1 as LNHDA and CDR2 as SQIVND (reference sequence). V was trimmed by 2 bases and J by 0 bases, leaving 14 bases between them. The CDR3 spans 17 residues. CDR3 region: CASSIRPGAYSNQPQHF. The CDR3 coding sequence is TGTGCCAGTAGTATAAGGCCAGGGGCGTATAGCAATCAGCCCCAGCATTTT.

This clonotype was detected many times. V usage is TRBV28 and J usage is TRBJ1-2; no firm D call. The CDR3 consists of 12 residues. V was clipped by 5 bases and J by 4 bases, with 8 bases between them. Germline V gives CDR1 MDHEN, CDR2 SYDVKM. Written as DNA, the CDR3 is TGTGCCAGCAGTATTTATGCCTATGGCTACACCTTC. Its protein is CASSIYAYGYTF.

This chain links TRBV2 with TRBJ2-7; D may be TRBD1 (7 bases). The germline CDR1 and CDR2 sequences are SNHLY and FYNNEI. V gave up 10 bases and J gave up 2 bases, with 21 bases separating them. The CDR3 is 15 amino acids. CDR3 in DNA: TGTGCCACCCAACTCTCACAGGGGACTCCCTACGAGCAGTACTTC. It is translated as CATQLSQGTPYEQYF.

The sample holds a few counts of this clonotype. A much more abundant neighbour one base away suggests this may be a read error. V is TRBV24-1 and J is TRBJ2-5; 11 bases match TRBD1. In germline, CDR1 is KGHDR, CDR2 SFDVKD. This CDR3 spans 19 amino acids. CDR3 sequence (DNA): TGTGCCACCAGTGATTCGGGGACAGGGGGAGTTAGGGACAAAGAGGCCCAGTACTTC. Translating it yields CATSDSGTGGVRDKEAQYF.

Turning to this clonotype: This may come from a read error, since a much larger clone is one base off. The rearrangement links TRBV19 to TRBJ1-1; perhaps TRBD1 as D (6 bases). CDR3 length: 16 residues. Germline loops: CDR1 LNHDA, CDR2 SQIVND (reference sequence). Deletions cut 3 bases from V and 1 base from J, with 15 bases between. For the CDR3, the DNA is TGTGCCAGTAGTATGCAATGGAGGGGGGAGAACACTGAAGCTTTCTTT. It is translated as CASSMQWRGENTEAFF.

This clonotype was picked up many times. The V call is TRBV15, the J call TRBJ1-1; perhaps TRBD1 as D (6 bases). Germline assignment: CDR1 LNHNV and CDR2 YYDKDF (reference sequence). The germline V and J ends were trimmed by 2 bases and 4 bases, with 14 bases remaining between them. The CDR3 has 15 amino acids. Written as DNA, the CDR3 is TGTGCCACCAGCAGAAACAGGGAATTGGGCACTGAAGCTTTCTTT. Translation gives CATSRNRELGTEAFF.

This clonotype was picked up many times. This sequence joins TRBV11-2 and TRBJ2-1, with D hard to call. Germline V gene sequence: CDR1 SGHAT, CDR2 FQNNGV. This CDR3 is 12 amino acids long. V was clipped by 1 base and J by 8 bases, with 6 bases between them. CDR3 residues: CASSLGAYEQFF. The DNA of the CDR3 is TGTGCCAGCAGCTTAGGCGCGTATGAGCAGTTCTTC.

This clonotype was counted many times. V usage is TRBV5-5 and J usage is TRBJ2-5, with D perhaps matching TRBD1 (6 bases). The germline gives CDR1 SGHKS, CDR2 YYEKEE (reference sequence). CDR3 length: 14 amino acids. V was cut by 6 bases and J by 1 base, with 13 bases left in between. The CDR3 sequence: CASNIQGFQETQYF. Written as DNA, the CDR3 is TGTGCCAGCAACATACAGGGATTCCAAGAGACCCAGTACTTC.